The 24 T cell receptor beta chains listed next were all sequenced from one sample in a study of lymphopenia after photon versus proton radiotherapy. Profiled with immunoSEQ multiplex PCR; TCRdb holds only in-frame clones, not every one. Altogether about 83,000 clones are present, around 88% being singletons, with the ten largest covering under 1.5%. The input for sequencing was peripheral blood, taken from a patient treated with proton-based radiotherapy. These receptors were taken from a man between 60 and 70 years old with pancreatic cancer.

This clone was counted a single time. The rearrangement joins TRBV7-2 to TRBJ2-1, with TRBD2 identical over 8 bases. CDR1 SGHTA and CDR2 FQGNSA come from the germline V gene. J lost 0 bases, V lost 2 bases, and 6 bases had no gene match. The CDR3 has 17 residues. The CDR3 bases are TGTGCCAGCAGCTTAAGGTGGCGGGAGGCCTCCTACAATGAGCAGTTCTTC. Amino acid sequence: CASSLRWREASYNEQFF.

This clone has only a few counts. The genes are TRBV6-5 and TRBJ2-7; TRBD2 is a possible D gene (6 bases). Germline assignment: CDR1 MNHEY and CDR2 SVGAGI. This CDR3 is 14 amino acids long. Trimming took off 7 bases at V and 0 bases at J, with 13 bases between the two ends. The CDR3 DNA is TGTGCCAGCACGGGGGAGGACGGCTCCTACGAGCAGTACTTC. This encodes CASTGEDGSYEQYF.

This chain joins TRBV19 and TRBJ2-2; 7 bases fit TRBD2. The CDR3 has 15 residues. V lost 3 bases and J lost 3; bases outside the gene matches: 4. The V gene's germline CDR1 is LNHDA and CDR2 SQIVND (reference sequence). CDR3 nucleotide sequence: TGTGCCAGTAGTATTCGCGGGAGTCACACCGGGGAGCTGTTTTTT. Residues: CASSIRGSHTGELFF.

V usage is TRBV5-5 and J usage is TRBJ1-1; no clear D. CDR1 and CDR2 (germline): SGHKS, YYEKEE (reference sequence). The CDR3 has 15 amino acids. V was trimmed by 4 bases and J by 0 bases, leaving 13 bases between them. CDR3 DNA sequence: TGTGCCAGCAGCGTCACGACTTATATGAACACTGAAGCTTTCTTT. Translating gives CASSVTTYMNTEAFF.

V is TRBV28 and J is TRBJ1-2; D ambiguous. The CDR3 covers 15 residues. Germline lookup yields CDR1 MDHEN and CDR2 SYDVKM. The V gene lost 6 bases and the J gene lost 4 bases, with 18 bases spanning the gap. CDR3 bases: TGTGCCAGCAGCCCGTCTGGTCGTGCGACCTATGGCTACACCTTC. Amino acids: CASSPSGRATYGYTF.

This chain connects TRBV4-1 to TRBJ2-7; 12 nucleotides match TRBD2. Germline V gene sequence: CDR1 MGHRA, CDR2 YSYEKL. The CDR3 runs to 20 residues. V trimming: 1 base; J trimming: 3 bases; junction bases outside the gene matches: 16. As DNA, the CDR3 is TGCGCCAGCAGCCAAGGGGTGCTAGCGGGAGGGCCCGGGGGATTCTACGAGCAGTACTTC. This translates into CASSQGVLAGGPGGFYEQYF.

This sequence joins TRBV2 and TRBJ2-7; the D is unclear. The CDR3 loop spans 14 amino acids. V was trimmed by 7 bases and J by 3 bases, leaving 16 bases between them. Per germline, CDR1 SNHLY and CDR2 FYNNEI. In nucleotides, the CDR3 is TGTGCCAGCAATGGTAGAAACGATCTCTACGAGCAGTACTTC. Translated: CASNGRNDLYEQYF.

This chain joins TRBV5-4 and TRBJ2-3; maybe TRBD2 (5 bases). The CDR3 is 16 residues long. From germline, CDR1 is SGHNT and CDR2 YYREEE (reference sequence). Deletions cut 0 bases from V and 0 bases from J, with 11 bases between. CDR3 in amino acids: CASSLGVSGSTDTQYF. The CDR3 region has the DNA TGTGCCAGCAGCTTGGGGGTAAGCGGAAGCACAGATACGCAGTATTTT.

The rearrangement joins TRBV6-5 to TRBJ2-4; 10 positions agree with TRBD1. The V gene's germline CDR1 is MNHEY and CDR2 SVGAGI. The V gene end was trimmed by 6 bases and the J gene end by 8 bases; junction bases not matched to a gene: 1. CDR3 length: 12 residues. CDR3 nucleotide sequence: TGTGCCAGCAGGGACAGGGGGGACATTCAGTACTTC. Its protein is CASRDRGDIQYF.

The chain recombines TRBV30 with TRBJ2-1; D is tentatively TRBD1 or TRBD2 (5 bases each). V lost 7 bases and J 4 bases, leaving 14 bases between the germline ends. Germline CDR1 is GTSNPN and CDR2 is SVGIG (reference sequence). This CDR3 region has 13 residues. The CDR3 region has the DNA TGTGCCTCCGACAGCCGGGATTACAATGAGCAGTTCTTC. Its translation is CASDSRDYNEQFF.

The DNA of the CDR3 is TGTGCCCAGGGAGTAGCCAAAAACATTCAGTACTTC. Translating it yields CAQGVAKNIQYF. J is TRBJ2-4 and V is TRBV30; D may correspond to TRBD1 or TRBD2 (5 bases each). Between the trimmed V and J ends, which lost 8 bases and 0 bases, there was a span of 8 bases. The germline V gene encodes CDR1 GTSNPN and CDR2 SVGIG (reference sequence). This CDR3 has 12 amino acids.

The V call is TRBV5-1, the J call TRBJ2-1, with 7 bases that match TRBD2. With V trimmed by 0 bases and J by 4 bases, 4 bases remained unmatched. Germline CDR1 reads SGHRS; CDR2 reads YFSETQ. CDR3 length: 15 residues. The CDR3 region is CASSLGGRGYNEQFF. The CDR3 DNA is TGCGCCAGCAGCTTGGGCGGGAGAGGATACAATGAGCAGTTCTTC.

V and J are TRBV10-3 and TRBJ1-5; D gene unclear. This CDR3 spans 16 amino acids. V lost 2 bases and J lost 1, with 12 bases in between. The germline gives CDR1 ENHRY, CDR2 SYGVKD. The DNA for the CDR3 is TGTGCCATCAGTGAGCCCGATGGGCAGAGCAATCAGCCCCAGCATTTT. As protein: CAISEPDGQSNQPQHF.

The chain combines TRBV6-1 with TRBJ1-5; 10 bases match TRBD1. The CDR3 consists of 13 residues. V was pared by 8 bases and J by 6 bases, with 4 bases of the junction left unmatched. In germline, CDR1 is MNHNS, CDR2 SASEGT. Here the CDR3 reads CASRRDRGQPQHF. The DNA for the CDR3 is TGTGCCAGCCGCCGGGACAGGGGTCAGCCCCAGCATTTT.

The chain links TRBV5-1 to TRBJ2-2, with D possibly called TRBD1 or TRBD2 (5 bases each). Germline values: CDR1 SGHRS, CDR2 YFSETQ. The CDR3 is 15 amino acids. Trimming removed 1 base from V and 6 bases from J, with 13 bases in between. The CDR3 coding sequence is TGCGCCAGCAGCTTGAGGGGACCTAATTCCGGGGAGCTGTTTTTT. Translated: CASSLRGPNSGELFF.

A single count supports this clone. This chain joins TRBV5-1 and TRBJ2-7; D is undetermined. CDR1 and CDR2 (germline): SGHRS, YFSETQ. The CDR3 covers 11 residues. Trimming cost V 3 bases and J 7 bases, with 8 bases left between them. The CDR3 nucleotides read TGCGCCAGCAGCTCCCTTTTTGAGCAGTACTTC. Translation gives CASSSLFEQYF.

This clone was seen more than once but under ten times. This rearrangement joins TRBV27 to TRBJ2-5; D is perhaps TRBD1 (6 bases). Germline CDR1 is MNHEY and CDR2 is SMNVEV (reference sequence). This CDR3 comprises 15 residues. V shed 6 bases and J shed 1 base, with 15 bases lying between them. The CDR3, as DNA: TGTGCCAGCAGACCTCTACAGGGTATCCAAGAGACCCAGTACTTC. Encoded protein: CASRPLQGIQETQYF.

This rearrangement joins TRBV5-1 to TRBJ2-7; 16 nucleotides line up with TRBD2. The germline CDR1 and CDR2 sequences are SGHRS and YFSETQ. The CDR3 contains 17 residues. J was trimmed by 0 bases and V by 3 bases; bases with no gene match: 3. Here the CDR3 reads CASSSGTSGRVSYEQYF. DNA for the CDR3: TGCGCCAGCAGCTCCGGGACTAGCGGGAGGGTCTCCTACGAGCAGTACTTC.

The CDR3 protein is CATGTGSRYEQYF. Written as DNA, the CDR3 is TGTGCCACTGGGACAGGGAGTCGGTACGAGCAGTACTTC. The rearrangement links TRBV6-5 to TRBJ2-7, with TRBD1 matching 9 bases. The CDR3 loop spans 13 amino acids. Germline lookup yields CDR1 MNHEY and CDR2 SVGAGI. Trimming cost V 10 bases and J 4 bases; bases outside gene matches: 8.

The chain couples TRBV18 to TRBJ1-1; 7 nucleotides match TRBD1. Per germline, CDR1 KGHSH and CDR2 LQKENI. This CDR3 spans 14 amino acids. The junction had 6 bases not matched to a gene; V was cut back by 2 bases and J by 6 bases. The CDR3 DNA reads as TGTGCCAGCTCACCAAGACAGGGAGAGGCTGAAGCTTTCTTT. Translation gives CASSPRQGEAEAFF.

The chain combines TRBV2 with TRBJ2-4; 7 bases are a match to TRBD1. The CDR3 consists of 15 residues. Germline values: CDR1 SNHLY, CDR2 FYNNEI. The V gene end was trimmed by 7 bases and the J gene end by 2 bases; junction bases not matched to a gene: 8. The CDR3 sequence is CASKGDSLSKNIQYF. CDR3 DNA sequence: TGTGCCAGCAAAGGGGACAGCCTTTCCAAAAACATTCAGTACTTC.

The chain is built from TRBV2 and TRBJ1-1; maybe TRBD1 (5 bases). V lost 4 bases, J lost 4 bases, and 13 bases lay in between. The CDR3 runs to 14 residues. The germline CDR1 and CDR2 sequences are SNHLY and FYNNEI. DNA of the CDR3: TGTGCCAGCAGTGGACGAAGGGGAACCACTGAAGCTTTCTTT. It encodes CASSGRRGTTEAFF.

This clone was seen only once. The chain joins TRBV7-2 to TRBJ1-1, with TRBD1 as a possible D gene (6 bases). Trimming took off 0 bases at V and 5 bases at J, with 16 bases between the two ends. Germline-derived CDR1 and CDR2 are SGHTA and FQGNSA. There are 16 residues in the CDR3. CDR3 residues: CASSLAPFRRGTEAFF. The DNA of the CDR3 is TGTGCCAGCAGCTTAGCCCCCTTCCGGAGGGGGACTGAAGCTTTCTTT.

The V gene is TRBV7-8, the J gene TRBJ2-1; maybe TRBD1 (5 bases). The CDR3 totals 15 residues. Germline V gene sequence: CDR1 SGHVS, CDR2 FQNEAQ. V dropped 4 bases and J dropped 7 bases, with 17 bases sitting between them. CDR3 in DNA: TGTGCCAGCAGCTCGAACCCCCGATCAGGGAATGAGCAGTTCTTC. Its translation: CASSSNPRSGNEQFF.